What follows describes a single TCR beta chain. The antigen is unknown. The assay used deep level. Here immunoSEQ multiplex PCR was the method, and the copy in TCRdb shows in-frame clones only, minus some. The sample shows about 680,000 clones, approximately 73% of them seen only once. The study drew its donors from healthy HIV-negative adults without recent acute infections or vaccinations. Investigators divided CD4+ cells into CD45RA+ naive and CD45RA-negative memory subsets. This record comes from a study of shared clonotypes between healthy human individuals. General study points: It was the non-shared clonotypes that had lower generation probabilities than clonotypes shared by all four donors.

There are 15 residues in the CDR3. CDR1 is LNHDA and CDR2 is SQIVND in the germline V gene (reference sequence). V lost 6 bases, J lost 2 bases, and 17 bases lay in between. The chain employs TRBV19 and TRBJ2-7; a weak D match, TRBD1 (5 bases). Input material: memory CD4+ T cells sorted from blood. The subset denotes: CD45RA-negative fraction. The source of this sequence is a woman aged 25 to 39 in good health. CDR3 sequence (DNA): TGTGCCAGTAGCGATAGGGGCTCCGGAACCTACGAGCAGTACTTC. Its protein product is CASSDRGSGTYEQYF.